These 11 T cell receptor beta chains were all obtained from the same sample, sequenced in a study of early T cells in non-severe SARS-CoV-2 infection. In TCRdb, the 5' RACE reads were re-called with MiXCR into one record per CDR3 protein. Of about 77,000 distinct CDR3 sequences listed, around 17% were seen once; the top ten hold 2.9%. The material sequenced was whole blood. Every receptor here comes from an adult who was a healthcare worker with PCR-confirmed SARS-CoV-2 infection or an uninfected control (not recorded which).

V gene TRBV29-1 combines with J gene TRBJ2-1, with 7 bases that match TRBD1. The V segment lost 6 bases and the J segment 4 bases; nucleotides outside the gene matches: 9. The CDR3 is made up of 14 amino acids. The germline CDR1 and CDR2 sequences are SQVTM and ANQGSEA. In DNA, the CDR3 is TGCAGCGTGGGTCAACAGGGGCGTTACAATGAGCAGTTCTTC. It encodes CSVGQQGRYNEQFF.

There are many counts of this clonotype. The rearrangement uses TRBV7-2 and TRBJ2-3; TRBD2 is a possible D gene (5 bases). Germline CDR1 SGHTA, CDR2 FQGNSA. V gave up 3 bases and J gave up 0 bases, with 22 bases separating them. CDR3 length: 19 residues. This chain's CDR3 is CASSFDGRWTTRSTDTQYF. In nucleotides, the CDR3 is TGTGCCAGCAGCTTCGACGGCAGATGGACCACTAGGAGCACAGATACGCAGTATTTT.

The chain uses TRBV7-2 and TRBJ2-7; 11 bases align to TRBD2. Germline V gene sequence: CDR1 SGHTA, CDR2 FQGNSA. Trimming cost V 4 bases and J 4 bases; bases outside gene matches: 12. There are 17 residues in the CDR3. CDR3 sequence reads: CASSYSGRAAVRYEQYF. The CDR3 nucleotides are TGTGCCAGCAGCTATAGCGGGAGGGCCGCAGTTAGGTACGAGCAGTACTTC.

The V call is TRBV3-1, the J call TRBJ2-1; 12 nucleotides line up with TRBD2. Germline-derived CDR1 and CDR2 are LGHDT and YNNKEL (reference sequence). This CDR3 spans 15 amino acids. V lost 8 bases, J lost 8 bases, and 10 bases stayed unmatched. The CDR3 DNA is TGTGCCAGCTCGACTAGCGGGAGATTAGGCGATGAGCAGTTCTTC. It translates to CASSTSGRLGDEQFF.

This clonotype appeared a few times. V and J are TRBV10-3 and TRBJ2-7; possibly TRBD1 or TRBD2 for D (5 bases each). CDR3 length: 12 amino acids. V shed 10 bases and J shed 8 bases, with 18 bases lying between them. Germline V gene lookup returns CDR1 ENHRY and CDR2 SYGVKD. The CDR3: CATRDPSEKQYF. The CDR3 nucleotides read TGTGCCACCCGGGACCCGAGCGAGAAGCAGTACTTC.

The chain uses TRBV2 and TRBJ2-3; the D is unclear. CDR1 and CDR2 from the germline V gene are SNHLY and FYNNEI. V dropped 6 bases and J dropped 0 bases, with 10 bases sitting between them. The CDR3 extends over 14 amino acids. This chain's CDR3 is CASRSLGSTDTQYF. The CDR3 DNA follows: TGTGCCAGCAGGTCGTTAGGGAGCACAGATACGCAGTATTTT.

This clonotype was observed at least ten times. The chain recombines TRBV6-1 with TRBJ1-1; 7 nucleotides line up with TRBD1. Germline V gene lookup returns CDR1 MNHNS and CDR2 SASEGT. The V and J ends lost 7 bases and 5 bases, in that order; junction bases with no gene match: 10. This CDR3 spans 14 amino acids. CDR3 sequence: CASKKLTGFTEAFF. The CDR3 region has the DNA TGTGCCAGCAAGAAACTGACAGGGTTTACTGAAGCTTTCTTT.

V gene TRBV6-6 combines with J gene TRBJ1-5, with D uncertain. Germline V gene data show CDR1 as MNHNY and CDR2 as SVGAGI (reference sequence). This CDR3 has 16 amino acids. V was trimmed by 7 bases and J by 2 bases, leaving 18 bases between them. CDR3 residues: CASMSQMMGGNQPQHF. For the CDR3, the DNA is TGTGCCAGCATGTCACAAATGATGGGAGGCAATCAGCCCCAGCATTTT.

The chain couples TRBV20-1 to TRBJ2-2; 8 bases are a match to TRBD2. V lost 0 bases and J lost 0; bases outside the gene matches: 12. The CDR3 sequence is 19 residues long. Germline-derived CDR1 and CDR2 are DFQATT and SNEGSKA (reference sequence). The CDR3 nucleotides are TGCAGTGCTAGAGACCCTACGGGGGGGCCCCGGTCGAACACCGGGGAGCTGTTTTTT. Its protein product is CSARDPTGGPRSNTGELFF.

The rearrangement links TRBV28 to TRBJ2-3, with D perhaps matching TRBD2 (6 bases). CDR1 and CDR2 from the germline V gene are MDHEN and SYDVKM. CDR3 length: 15 residues. V was clipped by 6 bases and J by 2 bases, with 15 bases between them. The CDR3 DNA is TGTGCCAGCAGCCCCGTCGGCGGGGTCACAGATACGCAGTATTTT. Its translation: CASSPVGGVTDTQYF.

The chain links TRBV27 to TRBJ2-7, with 8 nucleotides matching TRBD2. The CDR3 contains 14 residues. From germline, CDR1 is MNHEY and CDR2 SMNVEV (reference sequence). The ends lost 6 bases at V and 3 bases at J; junction bases unmatched: 7. In nucleotides, the CDR3 is TGTGCCAGCAGGCTGGCGGGGGGCTTCTACGAGCAGTACTTC. The encoded protein is CASRLAGGFYEQYF.